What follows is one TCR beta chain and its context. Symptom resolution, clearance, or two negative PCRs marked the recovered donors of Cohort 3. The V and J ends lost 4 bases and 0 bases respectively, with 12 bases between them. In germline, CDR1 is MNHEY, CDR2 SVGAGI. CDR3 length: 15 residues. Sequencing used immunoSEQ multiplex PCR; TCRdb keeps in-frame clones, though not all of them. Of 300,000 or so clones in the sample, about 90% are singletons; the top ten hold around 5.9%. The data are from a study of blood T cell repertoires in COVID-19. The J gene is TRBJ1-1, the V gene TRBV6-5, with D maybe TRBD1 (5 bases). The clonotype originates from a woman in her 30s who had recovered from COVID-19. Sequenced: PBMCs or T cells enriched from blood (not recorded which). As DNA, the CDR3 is TGTGCCAGCAGTTTGATCCAGGGCATGAACACTGAAGCTTTCTTT. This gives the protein CASSLIQGMNTEAFF.